The present T cell receptor (beta chain) was sequenced within a study of blood T cell repertoires in COVID-19. Study-level information: PBMCs, B-cell-depleted T cells, or T cells were the source of the cDNA or gDNA that made up the material.

Germline V gives CDR1 SEHNR, CDR2 FQNEAQ (reference sequence). This CDR3 has 17 residues. Trimming took 1 base from V and 4 from J, leaving 19 bases between them. This table comes from immunoSEQ multiplex PCR, and its TCRdb copy is limited to in-frame clones, with some not included. The repertoire holds about 240,000 clones, 70% to 90% seen once, with about 7.6% in the top ten. The chain combines TRBV7-9 with TRBJ1-2, with a weak D call TRBD1 (5 bases). Sequencing was done on a sample of peripheral blood. The sequence derives from a woman in her 70s with active or convalescent COVID-19. CDR3 sequence (DNA): TGTGCCAGCAGCTTAGGGGGGGGAGGGAAACCCCCCTATGGCTACACCTTC. Amino acid sequence: CASSLGGGGKPPYGYTF.